Described below is a single TCR beta chain sequence and its context. Antigen specificity is unknown. CDR1 SGDLS and CDR2 YYNGEE come from the germline V gene. Trimming took off 6 bases at V and 0 bases at J, with 12 bases between the two ends. The CDR3 sequence is 14 residues long. Assay used: immunoSEQ multiplex PCR; TCRdb lists only in-frame clones, some missing. This sample has around 60,000 clones, with about 92% found just once. The sample originates from a study of cytomegalovirus exposure and HLA in healthy donors. The study, taken as a whole, reports: A subsequent analysis found that TCR clusters from the first cohort also tended to co-occur in the 120 validation repertoires, with roughly 95% of cluster scores above 0.

The sequenced material came from PBMCs. The receptor's source is a woman between 18 and 29 years old in good health and CMV-seronegative. The chain employs TRBV9 and TRBJ1-2; D not resolved. CDR3 region: CASTREGANYGYTF. The DNA for the CDR3 is TGTGCCAGCACTAGGGAGGGCGCTAACTATGGCTACACCTTC. Full variable domain (rest looked up from reference TRBV9 and TRBJ1-2): DSGVTQTPKHLITATGQRVTLRCSPRSGDLSVYWYQQSLDQGLQFLIQYYNGEERAKGNILERFSAQQFPDLHSELNLSSLELGDSALYFCASTREGANYGYTFGSGTRLTVV.